This T cell receptor (beta chain) emerged from a study of blood T cells in healthy people across ages. Healthy Russian Caucasian donors spanned ages roughly 6 to 90 years. Every donor provided approximately 10 milliliters of peripheral blood. A J-beta primer mix and a sample-barcoded 5' primer were used in a second PCR of roughly 7 to 12 cycles. Every cDNA molecule bore a tag from a template-switch adaptor containing 12 random nucleotides. A single record per CDR3 protein comes from TCRdb applying MiXCR to the 5' RACE reads. The repertoire has hundreds of thousands of distinct CDR3 sequences, under 70% of them found once; the top ten carry 30% to 45%. The CDR3 runs to 17 residues. The ends were cut back, 4 bases at V and 3 bases at J, with 22 bases in the middle. In germline, CDR1 is ENHRY, CDR2 SYGVKD.

The sample was blood. The clonotype was recovered from a man in his sixties in good health. The chain combines TRBV10-3 with TRBJ2-7; either TRBD1 or TRBD2 may fit D (5 bases each). CDR3 in amino acids: CAISGGGTKGWGYEQYF. CDR3 DNA: TGTGCCATCAGTGGTGGGGGAACCAAGGGATGGGGCTACGAGCAGTACTTC.